This TCR beta chain came from a study of CD8+ T cells in alopecia areata. The wider study: The protocol delivered tofacitinib for 6 to 18 months, then withdrew it for 6 months.

Trimming stripped 6 bases from V and 3 bases from J, with 11 bases between. The germline V gene has CDR1 SGHTA and CDR2 FQGNSA. This CDR3 is built from 13 residues. Treatment reported: oral pan-JAK inhibitor, 5-10 mg twice daily. The sorting of PBMCs gave CD4+ and CD8+ T cells. Extracted RNA was reverse transcribed, and the resulting cDNA served as sequencing template. Assay used: immunoSEQ multiplex PCR; TCRdb lists only in-frame clones, some missing. The sample yields roughly 110,000 clones, 56% seen once. The V call is TRBV7-2, the J call TRBJ1-1, with D uncertain. This clonotype was sampled from a human donor with alopecia areata. The material was CD4+ T cells sorted from blood, obtained at week 24, from a patient treated with tofacitinib. The CDR3 bases are TGTGCCAGCAGTCGACGGGCGGACACTGAAGCTTTCTTT. This gives the protein CASSRRADTEAFF. The whole variable domain, filled in from reference TRBV7-2 and TRBJ1-1, reads GAGVSQSPSNKVTEKGKDVELRCDPISGHTALYWYRQSLGQGLEFLIYFQGNSAPDKSGLPSDRFSAERTGGSVSTLTIQRTQQEDSAVYLCASSRRADTEAFFGQGTRLTVV.